This record concerns one T cell receptor (beta chain) sequence. Its antigen is as yet unknown. These data belong to a study of monozygotic twins with inflammatory bowel disease. Whole-study results and caveats: Clonotype sharing was lower in IBD patients than healthy twins, most markedly with disease activity. Different T cell subtypes could not be distinguished.

Per germline, CDR1 SGHRS and CDR2 YFSETQ. This CDR3 has 15 amino acids. Each sample had eight separate cDNA synthesis reactions. TCRdb reprocessed the 5' RACE reads, keeping one entry per CDR3 protein, no DNA. This sample's clone table lists fewer than 550,000 distinct CDR3 sequences. The specimen sequenced was blood. The chain employs TRBV5-1 and TRBJ1-6; as DNA is missing, the TRBD1 call by TCRdb cannot be tested. The clonotype was recovered from a human donor with ulcerative colitis or Crohn's disease, or a healthy co-twin of an affected twin (not recorded which). CDR3 protein: CASSSKSGGTSPLHF.